This T cell receptor beta chain was found in a study of early T cells in non-severe SARS-CoV-2 infection. This clonotype is a singleton in its sample. Its antigen remains unknown. The protocol attached unique molecular identifiers to individual cDNA molecules. Using its own MiXCR run on the 5' RACE reads, TCRdb lists one record per CDR3 protein. This table holds some 77,000 distinct CDR3 sequences, about a sixth found once. Whole-study results and caveats: VDJdb-based matching was biased toward anti-spike CD8 responses and missed private and CD4 specificities.

This CDR3 is 12 amino acids long. V dropped 3 bases and J dropped 6 bases, with 8 bases sitting between them. Germline CDR1 KGHSH, CDR2 LQKENI. The sequence was collected from an adult who was a healthcare worker with PCR-confirmed SARS-CoV-2 infection or an uninfected control (not recorded which). Sequencing input: whole blood. The V call is TRBV18, the J call TRBJ1-2; no reliable D call. CDR3 region: CASSPGKDGYTF. The CDR3 bases are TGTGCCAGCTCACCCGGGAAGGATGGCTACACCTTC.